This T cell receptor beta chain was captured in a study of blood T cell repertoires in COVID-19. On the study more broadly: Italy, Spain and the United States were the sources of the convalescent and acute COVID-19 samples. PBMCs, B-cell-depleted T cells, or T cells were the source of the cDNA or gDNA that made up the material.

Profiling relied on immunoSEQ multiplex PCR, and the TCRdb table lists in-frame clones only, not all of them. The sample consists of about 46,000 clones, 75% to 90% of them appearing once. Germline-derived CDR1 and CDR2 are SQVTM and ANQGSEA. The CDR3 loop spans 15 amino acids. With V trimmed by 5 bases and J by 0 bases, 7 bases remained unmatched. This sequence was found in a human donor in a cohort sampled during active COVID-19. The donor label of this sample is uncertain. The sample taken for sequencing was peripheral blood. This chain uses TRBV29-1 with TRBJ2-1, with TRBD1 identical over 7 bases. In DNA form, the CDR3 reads TGCAGCGTTAAGGGGGCCGTGAGCTCCTACAATGAGCAGTTCTTC. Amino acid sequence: CSVKGAVSSYNEQFF.